These T cell receptor beta chains were read from a single sample in a study of blood T cell repertoires in COVID-19. Using immunoSEQ multiplex PCR, the repertoire was profiled, and TCRdb retains in-frame clones only, with some absent. The table shows 50,000 to 70,000 clones, with about 87% occurring only once. The sequencing sample was made of peripheral blood. These receptor sequences come from a human donor with active COVID-19. The donor label of this sample is uncertain. CDR3s include the opening cysteine and the closing phenylalanine or tryptophan. The order of the fields is J gene, D gene, clone size, V gene, CDR3 protein, CDR3 DNA. The D gene is left open where the match is weak. The size entry is marked missing in some rows and otherwise reads once, few, many or a size class.

TRBJ1-1,.,.,TRBV6-5,CASGREIMNTEAFF,TGTGCCAGCGGACGGGAGATCATGAACACTGAAGCTTTCTTT
TRBJ1-3,TRBD1,.,TRBV28,CASSLGGQGSGNTIYF,TGTGCCAGCAGTTTGGGAGGACAGGGATCTGGAAACACCATATATTTT
TRBJ2-7,TRBD1,.,TRBV4-3,CASSQAGTGPYEQYF,TGCGCCAGCAGCCAAGCCGGGACAGGCCCCTACGAGCAGTACTTC
TRBJ1-4,.,once,TRBV28,CASGRGGNEKLFF,TGTGCCAGCGGCAGGGGAGGGAATGAAAAACTGTTTTTT
TRBJ2-7,TRBD2,.,TRBV19,CASSISSGRNSQYF,TGTGCCAGTAGTATATCCAGCGGGAGGAATTCGCAGTACTTC
TRBJ2-1,TRBD2,.,TRBV5-1,CASRTGTSVYEQFF,TGCGCCAGCAGGACCGGGACTAGCGTCTATGAGCAGTTCTTC
TRBJ2-1,TRBD2,.,TRBV11-2,CASSPGTSGRARDNEQFF,TGTGCCAGCAGCCCTGGGACTAGCGGGAGGGCCAGAGACAATGAGCAGTTCTTC
TRBJ2-5,.,once,TRBV7-3,CASSFGGPGETQYF,TGTGCCAGCAGCTTCGGAGGGCCGGGGGAGACCCAGTACTTC
TRBJ1-1,TRBD1,.,TRBV27,CASRYHQGVGTEAFF,TGTGCCAGCAGATACCACCAGGGGGTCGGGACTGAAGCTTTCTTT
TRBJ2-7,TRBD2,.,TRBV2,CASKREATYEQYF,TGTGCCAGCAAGCGGGAGGCCACCTACGAGCAGTACTTC
TRBJ2-7,.,few,TRBV7-5,CVRSLTPLSPILLAVHEQYF,TGTGTCAGAAGCTTAACCCCCCTGTCCCCCATCTTACTAGCGGTACACGAGCAGTACTTC
TRBJ1-1,.,once,TRBV19,CASSMAGVTEAFF,TGTGCCAGTAGTATGGCCGGGGTCACTGAAGCTTTCTTT
TRBJ2-4,.,.,TRBV19,CASSIGVIQYF,TGTGCCAGTAGTATCGGGGTGATTCAGTACTTC
TRBJ1-2,TRBD1,.,TRBV18,CASSPRGQGANYGYTF,TGTGCCAGCTCACCACGGGGACAGGGAGCTAACTATGGCTACACCTTC
TRBJ2-1,.,.,TRBV7-3,CASSPGREQFF,TGTGCCAGCAGCCCCGGTCGGGAGCAGTTCTTC
TRBJ1-1,TRBD1,.,TRBV3-1/TRBV3-2,CASSIQGGTEAFF,TGTGCCAGCAGTATACAGGGGGGAACTGAAGCTTTCTTT
TRBJ2-1,.,.,TRBV5-1,CASSLVEGVDEQFF,TGCGCCAGCAGCTTGGTGGAAGGAGTCGATGAGCAGTTCTTC
TRBJ2-3,.,.,TRBV5-1,CASSFRTSTDTQYF,TGCGCCAGCAGTTTTCGGACTAGCACAGATACGCAGTATTTT
TRBJ2-7,TRBD2,.,TRBV12-3/TRBV12-4,CASSLSGSYEQYF,TGTGCCAGCAGTTTAAGCGGGAGCTACGAGCAGTACTTC
TRBJ2-2,TRBD1,once,TRBV5-4,CASSPSTGGPAGELFF,TGTGCCAGCAGTCCCTCTACAGGGGGCCCCGCCGGGGAGCTGTTTTTT